Shown below are 13 T cell receptor beta chains from a single sample sequenced in a study of blood T cell repertoires in COVID-19. The data were produced by immunoSEQ multiplex PCR, yet TCRdb's version contains in-frame clones alone and is incomplete. The sample lists 160,000 or so clones; roughly four fifths were seen once. The specimen sequenced was peripheral blood. The receptors were sampled from a human donor in a cohort sampled during active COVID-19.

The rearrangement uses TRBV28 and TRBJ1-2, with 7 bases identical to TRBD1. With 8 bases clipped from V and 7 bases from J, the junction kept 19 bases outside the gene matches. The CDR3 consists of 16 residues. From germline, CDR1 is MDHEN and CDR2 SYDVKM. CDR3 nucleotides: TGTGCCAGCGGGACAGTGACCAGTGGCTCGATGGGTGGCTACACCTTC. It is translated as CASGTVTSGSMGGYTF.

V and J are TRBV13 and TRBJ2-2; perhaps TRBD2 as D (5 bases). Between the trimmed V and J ends, which lost 7 bases and 7 bases, there was a span of 7 bases. The CDR3 runs to 11 residues. CDR1 is PRHDT and CDR2 is FYEKMQ in the germline V gene (reference sequence). CDR3 in DNA: TGTGCCAGCACCGCGGGCGGGGAGCTGTTTTTT. Translated, it gives CASTAGGELFF.

This rearrangement joins TRBV7-6 to TRBJ2-1; D gene uncertain. Germline values: CDR1 SGHVS, CDR2 FNYEAQ. Trimming shortened V by 5 bases and J by 8 bases, and 7 bases separated the two germline ends. The CDR3 runs to 11 residues. The CDR3 nucleotides read TGTGCCAGCAGCCATAGAGATGAGCAGTTCTTC. Translation: CASSHRDEQFF.

The chain is built from TRBV5-5 and TRBJ1-1; possible D gene TRBD1, 6 bases. From germline, CDR1 is SGHKS and CDR2 YYEKEE (reference sequence). V was pared by 0 bases and J by 0 bases, with 12 bases between. The CDR3 runs to 16 residues. CDR3 coding DNA: TGTGCCAGCAGCTTGGGGAGAGGGGGAATGAACACTGAAGCTTTCTTT. Its translation: CASSLGRGGMNTEAFF.

The rearrangement joins TRBV5-4 to TRBJ1-1; tentatively, D is TRBD1 (6 bases). Germline CDR1 is SGHNT and CDR2 is YYREEE (reference sequence). V lost 4 bases and J lost 1, with 14 bases in between. This CDR3 has 15 amino acids. The CDR3 loop is CASSGQQGSNTEAFF. The CDR3 nucleotides read TGTGCCAGCAGCGGACAACAGGGCTCGAACACTGAAGCTTTCTTT.

This clone was counted ten times or more. The chain employs TRBV7-2 and TRBJ1-4, with 10 bases that match TRBD1. V was pared by 1 base and J by 4 bases, with 3 bases of the junction left unmatched. Germline values: CDR1 SGHTA, CDR2 FQGNSA. This CDR3 region has 16 residues. CDR3 in amino acids: CASSLEGQGFNEKLFF. CDR3 DNA: TGTGCCAGCAGCTTAGAGGGACAGGGGTTTAATGAAAAACTGTTTTTT.

This clone occurred once. The gene calls are TRBV15 and TRBJ1-5; D not certain. Germline-derived CDR1 and CDR2 are LNHNV and YYDKDF (reference sequence). The V end was cut by 5 bases, the J end by 2 bases, with 13 bases between. The CDR3 sequence is 15 residues long. The CDR3 bases are TGTGCCACCAGCCCCATCCCAGTCGGCAATCAGCCCCAGCATTTT. This encodes CATSPIPVGNQPQHF.

The V call is TRBV4-3, the J call TRBJ2-7, with 7 positions matching TRBD2. V dropped 1 base and J dropped 5; count of bases not matched to a gene: 8. The CDR3 has 15 residues. Germline-derived CDR1 and CDR2 are LGHNA and YSLEER. CDR3 sequence (DNA): TGCGCCAGCAGCCAAGTTGGCGGGCGGGAGAACGAGCAGTACTTC. Its protein is CASSQVGGRENEQYF.

This chain joins TRBV30 and TRBJ2-7; D not certain. V was shortened by 0 bases and J by 3 bases, with 6 bases between the two germline ends. The CDR3 loop spans 12 amino acids. CDR1 is GTSNPN and CDR2 is SVGIG in the germline V gene (reference sequence). The CDR3 here is CAWSVQIYEQYF. In DNA, the CDR3 is TGTGCCTGGAGTGTCCAGATCTACGAGCAGTACTTC.

The chain employs TRBV28 and TRBJ1-2; TRBD1 matches 8 bases. CDR3 length equals 17 residues. The germline CDR1 and CDR2 sequences are MDHEN and SYDVKM. The J segment lost 5 bases and the V segment lost 5 bases, leaving 16 bases of the junction unmatched. The CDR3 protein is CASSLRDRLEGRYGYTF. CDR3 DNA sequence: TGTGCCAGCAGTCTCCGGGACAGGCTCGAGGGGAGGTATGGCTACACCTTC.

The chain couples TRBV19 to TRBJ2-1; 11 bases map to TRBD2. The length of the CDR3 is 18 residues. Germline V gene sequence: CDR1 LNHDA, CDR2 SQIVND (reference sequence). The J segment lost 8 bases and the V segment lost 0 bases, leaving 12 bases of the junction unmatched. The DNA for the CDR3 is TGTGCCAGTAGTATAGATCTGGAGGTAGCGGGGGGGCCCCATGAGCAGTTCTTC. Translated: CASSIDLEVAGGPHEQFF.

The chain carries TRBV5-4 and TRBJ1-1; tentative D call: TRBD1 (6 bases). V lost 4 bases and J 0 bases, leaving 13 bases between the germline ends. The CDR3 extends over 15 amino acids. Germline V CDR1 and CDR2: SGHNT, YYREEE (reference sequence). The CDR3: CASSIQGSVNTEAFF. CDR3 nucleotides: TGTGCCAGCAGCATACAGGGATCGGTGAACACTGAAGCTTTCTTT.

The chain uses TRBV19 and TRBJ1-4; 7 bases are shared with TRBD1. J gave up 10 bases and V 3 bases, and 8 bases lay outside the gene matches. The CDR3 length is 14 residues. CDR1 is LNHDA, CDR2 SQIVND, per germline (reference sequence). The CDR3 here is CASSITGAGGKLFF. The DNA for the CDR3 is TGTGCCAGTAGTATTACAGGGGCGGGAGGAAAACTGTTTTTT.